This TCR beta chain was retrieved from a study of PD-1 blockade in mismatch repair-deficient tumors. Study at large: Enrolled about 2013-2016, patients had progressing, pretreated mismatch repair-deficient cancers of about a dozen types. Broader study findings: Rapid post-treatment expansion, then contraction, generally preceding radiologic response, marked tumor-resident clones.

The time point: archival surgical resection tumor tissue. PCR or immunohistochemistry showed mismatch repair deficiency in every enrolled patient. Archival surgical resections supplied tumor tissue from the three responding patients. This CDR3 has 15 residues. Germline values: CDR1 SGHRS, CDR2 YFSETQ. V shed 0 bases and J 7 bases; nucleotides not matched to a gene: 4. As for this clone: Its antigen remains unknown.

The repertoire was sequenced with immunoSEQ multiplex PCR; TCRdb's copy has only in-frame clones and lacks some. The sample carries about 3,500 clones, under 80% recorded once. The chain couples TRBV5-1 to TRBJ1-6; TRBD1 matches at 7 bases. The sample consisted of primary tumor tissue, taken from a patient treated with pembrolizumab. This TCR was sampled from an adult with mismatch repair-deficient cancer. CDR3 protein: CASSLGQGENSPLHF. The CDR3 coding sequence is TGCGCCAGCAGCTTGGGGCAGGGGGAGAATTCACCCCTCCACTTT.